This TCR beta chain comes out of a study of regulatory dendritic cells for organ transplantation. Trimming removed 0 bases from V and 8 bases from J, with 10 bases in between. Per the germline V gene, CDR1 is LNHNV and CDR2 is YYDKDF (reference sequence). This CDR3 region has 13 residues. Of note for this clone: The target antigen is unknown.

Using immunoSEQ multiplex PCR, the repertoire was profiled, and TCRdb retains in-frame clones only, with some absent. The table shows some 29,000 clones, with nearly 80% occurring only once. Study-level results: Of resting T cell subsets, memory CD8+ had the most alloreactive clonotypes. Naive CD4+ and CD8+ repertoires were highly diverse; memory CD8+ was most oligoclonal.

Material for sequencing was memory CD4+ T cells from blood. The subset denotes: CD45RO+ memory T cells. The rearrangement links TRBV15 to TRBJ1-1; D remains unclear. The clonotype was recovered from a human donor in good health. In DNA, the CDR3 is TGTGCCACCAGCAGAGAGGCGAGGTGGGAAGCTTTCTTT. Its translation is CATSREARWEAFF. Drawing the rest from reference TRBV15 and TRBJ1-1, the complete variable domain is DAMVIQNPRYQVTQFGKPVTLSCSQTLNHNVMYWYQQKSSQAPKLLFHYYDKDFNNEADTPDNFQSRRPNTSFCFLDIRSPGLGDTAMYLCATSREARWEAFFGQGTRLTVV.